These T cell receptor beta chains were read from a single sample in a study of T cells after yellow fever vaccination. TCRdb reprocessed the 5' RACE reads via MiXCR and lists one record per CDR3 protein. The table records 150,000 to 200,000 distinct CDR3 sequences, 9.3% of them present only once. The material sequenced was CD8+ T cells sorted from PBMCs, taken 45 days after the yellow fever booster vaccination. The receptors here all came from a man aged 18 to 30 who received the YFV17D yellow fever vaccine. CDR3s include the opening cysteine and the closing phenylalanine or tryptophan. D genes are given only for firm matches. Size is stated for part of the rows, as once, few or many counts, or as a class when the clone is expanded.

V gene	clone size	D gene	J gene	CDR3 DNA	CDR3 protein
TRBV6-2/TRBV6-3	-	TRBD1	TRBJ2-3	TGTGCCAGCAGCGCTTACCGAGGGGGCTCCGACACAGATACGCAGTATTTT	CASSAYRGGSDTDTQYF
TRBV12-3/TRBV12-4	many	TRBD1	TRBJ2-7	TGTGCCAGCAGCCTCGACAGGGGGAAATACGAGCAGTACTTC	CASSLDRGKYEQYF
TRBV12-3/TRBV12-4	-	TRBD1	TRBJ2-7	TGTGCCAGCAGTCCACAGGGGAACGGCGACGAGCAGTACTTC	CASSPQGNGDEQYF
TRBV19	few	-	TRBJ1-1	TGTGCCAGTTCCCCGGGGATTAGTGAAGCTTTCTTT	CASSPGISEAFF
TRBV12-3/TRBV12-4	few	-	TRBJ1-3	TGTGCCAGCCGCGGGGGACAAGAAGGAAACACCATATATTTT	CASRGGQEGNTIYF
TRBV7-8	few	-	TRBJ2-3	TGTGCCAGCAGCGATCTTCCCCTAGGGACAGATACGCAGTATTTT	CASSDLPLGTDTQYF
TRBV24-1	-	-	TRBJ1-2	TGTGCCACCAGCCCTTTTGGGGGCGTCAAAGGATTCTATGGCTACACCTTC	CATSPFGGVKGFYGYTF
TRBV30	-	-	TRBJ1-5	TGTGCCTGGAGTGGAGAGGGCAATCAGCCCCAGCATTTT	CAWSGEGNQPQHF
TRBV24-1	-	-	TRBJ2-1	TGTGCCACCAGTGAAGGTCCAGAGCAGTTCTTC	CATSEGPEQFF
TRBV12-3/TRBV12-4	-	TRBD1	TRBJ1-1	TGTGCCAGCAGTTTTCGTCAGGGGGTCCCATACGAAGCTTTCTTT	CASSFRQGVPYEAFF
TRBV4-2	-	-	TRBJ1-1	TGTGCCAGCAGCCCCGCTGTGGGTTGGGGTGAAGCTTTCTTT	CASSPAVGWGEAFF
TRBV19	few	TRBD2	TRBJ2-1	TGTGCCAGTACAAGCGGGGGGTTCTACAATGAGCAGTTCTTC	CASTSGGFYNEQFF
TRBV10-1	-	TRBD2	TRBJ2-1	TGCGCCAGCAGTGAGGGGACTAGAAAGTTACCTAAAAGCTCCTACAATGAGCAGTTCTTC	CASSEGTRKLPKSSYNEQFF
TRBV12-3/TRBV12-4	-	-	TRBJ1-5	TGTGCCAGCAGTTTACCCGGGGCAGGCAATCAGCCCCAGCATTTT	CASSLPGAGNQPQHF
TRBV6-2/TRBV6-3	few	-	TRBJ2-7	TGTGCCAGCAGTTGGACCCGACCCCTCGAGCAGTACTTC	CASSWTRPLEQYF